Sequencing of this T cell receptor (beta chain) was carried out in a study of cytomegalovirus exposure and HLA in healthy donors. Points from the study as a whole: The availability of immune exposure information extended only to CMV serostatus.

Donors sampled were nominally healthy, though unrecorded immune exposures were likely. This CDR3 is built from 14 residues. The V and J ends lost 4 bases and 5 bases, in that order; junction bases with no gene match: 5. The V gene's germline CDR1 is SGHTA and CDR2 FQGTGA. This clone was seen a single time. The antigen is undetermined. Use of 60 Vbeta and 13 Jbeta primers characterized the PCR. The method was immunoSEQ multiplex PCR; TCRdb's version includes in-frame clones alone and lacks a portion of them. The sample lists around 130,000 clones; just under 80% were seen once. The sequenced sample consisted of PBMCs. The clonotype was recovered from a woman aged 40 to 50 in good health and CMV-seronegative. V and J are TRBV7-3 and TRBJ2-3; 8 bases are a match to TRBD1. This CDR3 is CASSYRDRLDTQYF. CDR3 coding DNA: TGTGCCAGCAGCTACCGGGACAGGCTAGATACGCAGTATTTT. Looking up the rest from reference TRBV7-3 and TRBJ2-3 gives the full variable domain: GAGVSQTPSNKVTEKGKYVELRCDPISGHTALYWYRQSLGQGPEFLIYFQGTGAADDSGLPNDRFFAVRPEGSVSTLKIQRTERGDSAVYLCASSYRDRLDTQYFGPGTRLTVL.